This T cell receptor beta chain originates from a study of shared clonotypes between healthy human individuals. Background on the study: Per-donor plates numbered three CD4 naive, three CD4 memory, two CD8 naive and one CD8 memory.

Study findings and constraints: With a handful of donors compared, around 5% of naive CD4 clonotypes were shared. Exclusively blood specimens were collected; tissue repertoires likely differ.

The data were produced by immunoSEQ multiplex PCR, yet TCRdb's version contains in-frame clones alone and is incomplete. The sample carries a few million clones, over 90% recorded once. Worth noting for this clone: Its antigen is still unknown.

CDR1 and CDR2 from the germline V gene are SGDLS and YYNGEE. This CDR3 is built from 13 residues. Deletions cut 0 bases from V and 2 bases from J, with 4 bases between. V is TRBV9 and J is TRBJ2-3; D is uncertain. The receptor's source is a man aged 18 to 30 in good health. Some clones in this sample may be carry-over from other donors' samples. Material for sequencing was naive CD4+ T cells from PBMCs. As for subset: CD45RA+ positively selected. CDR3 loop: CASSVGATDTQYF. CDR3 bases: TGTGCCAGCAGCGTAGGCGCCACAGATACGCAGTATTTT.